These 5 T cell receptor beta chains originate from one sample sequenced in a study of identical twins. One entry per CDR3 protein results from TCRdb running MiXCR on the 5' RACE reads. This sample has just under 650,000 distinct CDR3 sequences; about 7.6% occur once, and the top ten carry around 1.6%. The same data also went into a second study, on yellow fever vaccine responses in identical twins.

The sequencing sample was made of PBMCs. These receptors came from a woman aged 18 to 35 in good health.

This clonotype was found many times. The CDR3 nucleotides read TGTGCCAGCAGTTTGGGGGGCCAGGGGCAGCCCCAGCATTTT. As protein: CASSLGGQGQPQHF. The chain employs TRBV12-3 or TRBV12-4 and TRBJ1-5; possibly TRBD1 for D (6 bases). There are 14 residues in the CDR3. V dropped 3 bases and J dropped 7 bases, with 13 bases sitting between them.

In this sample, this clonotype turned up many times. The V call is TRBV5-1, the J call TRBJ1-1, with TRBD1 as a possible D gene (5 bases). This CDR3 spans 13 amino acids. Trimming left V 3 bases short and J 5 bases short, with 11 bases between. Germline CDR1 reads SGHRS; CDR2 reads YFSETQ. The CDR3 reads CASSSGTKTEAFF. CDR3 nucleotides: TGCGCCAGCAGCTCCGGGACGAAGACTGAAGCTTTCTTT.

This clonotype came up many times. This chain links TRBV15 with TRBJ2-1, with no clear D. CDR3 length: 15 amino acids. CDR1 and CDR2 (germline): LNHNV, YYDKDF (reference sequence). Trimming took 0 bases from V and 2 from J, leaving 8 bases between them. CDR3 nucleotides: TGTGCCACCAGCAGAGACCCCCTAACCTACAATGAGCAGTTCTTC. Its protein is CATSRDPLTYNEQFF.

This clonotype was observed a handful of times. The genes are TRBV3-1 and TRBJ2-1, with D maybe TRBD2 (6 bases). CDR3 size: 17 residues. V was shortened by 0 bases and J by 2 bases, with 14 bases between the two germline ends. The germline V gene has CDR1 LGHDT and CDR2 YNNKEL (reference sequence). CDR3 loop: CASSQEYGLMTYNEQFF. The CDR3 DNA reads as TGTGCCAGCAGCCAAGAATATGGACTAATGACCTACAATGAGCAGTTCTTC.

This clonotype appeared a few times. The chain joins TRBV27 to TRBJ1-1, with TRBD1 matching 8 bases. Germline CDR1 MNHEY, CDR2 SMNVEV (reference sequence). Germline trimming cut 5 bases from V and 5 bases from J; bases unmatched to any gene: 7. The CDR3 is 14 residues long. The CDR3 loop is CASSAYRGGTEAFF. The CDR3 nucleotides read TGTGCCAGCAGTGCGTACAGGGGGGGGACTGAAGCTTTCTTT.